Detailed here is one TCR beta chain. Its antigen is as yet unknown. At one end the junction does not follow the germline gene, possibly because of a read error. The CDR3 consists of 15 residues. Germline V gene data show CDR1 as LGHNA and CDR2 as YNFKEQ. Whole-study results and caveats: The TCR gene usage of tumor memory CD4+ T cells clustered together with blood and lymph node memory CD4+ cells and with lymph node naive CD4+ cells.

TCRdb independently ran MiXCR on the 5' RACE reads; one entry per CDR3 protein. This sample has 55,000 to 70,000 distinct CDR3 sequences; about 28% occur once, and the top ten carry approximately 3.3%. CD4+CD45RO+CD25- cells were isolated as memory CD4+ T cells. V usage is TRBV4-2 and J usage is TRBJ2-2, with D maybe TRBD2 (6 bases). The source of this sequence is a female donor with breast cancer. Material for sequencing was tumor-infiltrating memory CD4+ T cells sorted from the breast tumor. Indicated subset: memory CD4+ T cells, CD4+CD45RO+CD25-. The CDR3 DNA follows: TGTGCCAGCGGCCAAGACGAGCCGGGAGCGGGGGAGCTGTTTTTT. This codes for CASGQDEPGAGELFF.